The 15 T cell receptor beta chains below come from one sample, sequenced in a study of OX40 agonist ivuxolimab in advanced cancers. Clones were read by immunoSEQ multiplex PCR, and TCRdb kept only the in-frame ones, dropping some. This sample carries approximately 98,000 clones, 80% to 95% of them seen once, and the ten largest clones take over 0.6%. This material consisted of CD4+ or CD8+ T cells sorted from blood, taken in a trial of the OX40 agonist ivuxolimab. These receptors came from an adult with an advanced solid tumor such as melanoma, head and neck, liver or kidney cancer.

This chain joins TRBV6-1 and TRBJ2-3, with D perhaps matching TRBD2 (5 bases). This CDR3 has 15 residues. V lost 2 bases to trimming and J lost 2 bases, with 11 bases between them. Per germline, CDR1 MNHNS and CDR2 SASEGT. The CDR3 DNA is TGTGCCAGCAGTGAATTAGCGTCTGCCACAGATACGCAGTATTTT. It translates to CASSELASATDTQYF.

The chain combines TRBV7-9 with TRBJ2-5; no firm D call. The V gene lost 3 bases and the J gene lost 2 bases, with 4 bases spanning the gap. From germline, CDR1 is SEHNR and CDR2 FQNEAQ (reference sequence). There are 12 residues in the CDR3. The chain's CDR3 is CASSLAQETQYF. CDR3 sequence (DNA): TGTGCCAGCAGCTTGGCTCAAGAGACCCAGTACTTC.

V and J are TRBV6-4 and TRBJ2-2; 7 positions agree with TRBD2. CDR1 and CDR2 (germline): MRHNA, SNTAGT. The CDR3 contains 14 residues. J was trimmed by 3 bases and V by 6 bases; bases with no gene match: 4. In nucleotides, the CDR3 is TGTGCCAGCAGACGGGGGAGGGACACCGGGGAGCTGTTTTTT. This sequence encodes CASRRGRDTGELFF.

V is TRBV2 and J is TRBJ2-3, with TRBD1 identical over 8 bases. The length of the CDR3 is 15 residues. Trimming cost V 7 bases and J 2 bases; bases outside gene matches: 8. CDR1 SNHLY and CDR2 FYNNEI come from the germline V gene. CDR3 protein: CASNNGQGATDTQYF. CDR3 in DNA: TGTGCCAGCAATAACGGACAGGGCGCCACAGATACGCAGTATTTT.

The J gene is TRBJ2-7, the V gene TRBV5-1; 7 nucleotides align to TRBD1. Germline V gene data show CDR1 as SGHRS and CDR2 as YFSETQ. The CDR3 has 14 amino acids. V shed 0 bases, J shed 3 bases, and the junction held 3 bases outside the gene matches. This CDR3 reads CASSLEGTVYEQYF. CDR3 DNA sequence: TGCGCCAGCAGCTTGGAAGGGACAGTCTACGAGCAGTACTTC. Together with reference TRBV5-1 and TRBJ2-7, the CDR3 gives the full variable domain: KAGVTQTPRYLIKTRGQQVTLSCSPISGHRSVSWYQQTPGQGLQFLFEYFSETQRNKGNFPGRFSGRQFSNSRSEMNVSTLELGDSALYLCASSLEGTVYEQYFGPGTRLTVT.

The genes are TRBV9 and TRBJ1-2; 11 bases agree with TRBD1. Germline V gene lookup returns CDR1 SGDLS and CDR2 YYNGEE. The trim removed 2 bases at V and 7 bases at J, leaving 10 bases unmatched. This CDR3 has 16 residues. The chain's CDR3 is CASSVQIGQGAGGYTF. The CDR3 DNA is TGTGCCAGCAGCGTCCAAATTGGACAGGGGGCCGGTGGCTACACCTTC. Looking up the rest from reference TRBV9 and TRBJ1-2 gives the full variable domain: DSGVTQTPKHLITATGQRVTLRCSPRSGDLSVYWYQQSLDQGLQFLIQYYNGEERAKGNILERFSAQQFPDLHSELNLSSLELGDSALYFCASSVQIGQGAGGYTFGSGTRLTVV.

This clone was seen just once. The chain employs TRBV7-2 and TRBJ1-2; D is perhaps TRBD1 (5 bases). Germline assignment: CDR1 SGHTA and CDR2 FQGNSA. The CDR3 sequence is 16 residues long. With 2 bases removed from V and 2 bases from J, the gap between germline ends came to 15 bases. CDR3 sequence reads: CASSLMGVGSNYGYTF. CDR3 nucleotides: TGTGCCAGCAGCTTAATGGGGGTCGGATCCAACTATGGCTACACCTTC.

The V and J genes are TRBV13 and TRBJ1-1; D remains ambiguous. The V gene lost 0 bases and the J gene lost 0 bases, with 5 bases spanning the gap. Germline CDR1 and CDR2: PRHDT and FYEKMQ (reference sequence). This CDR3 region has 14 residues. CDR3: CASSLGVMNTEAFF. CDR3 nucleotides: TGTGCCAGCAGCTTAGGGGTTATGAACACTGAAGCTTTCTTT.

The chain uses TRBV29-1 and TRBJ2-3; 12 bases match TRBD2. Germline V CDR1 and CDR2: SQVTM, ANQGSEA. With V trimmed by 7 bases and J by 0 bases, 2 bases remained unmatched. The CDR3 is made up of 14 amino acids. CDR3 bases: TGCAGCGCTAGCGGGGGGGACAGCACAGATACGCAGTATTTT. Amino acid sequence: CSASGGDSTDTQYF.

The chain combines TRBV20-1 with TRBJ1-1, with TRBD1 as a possible D gene (5 bases). V was cut by 5 bases and J by 7 bases, with 11 bases left in between. CDR3 length: 11 residues. The germline CDR1 and CDR2 sequences are DFQATT and SNEGSKA (reference sequence). In DNA form, the CDR3 reads TGCAGTGCTCACCTAGGGGTTGAAGCTTTCTTT. Translating gives CSAHLGVEAFF.

The V call is TRBV5-1, the J call TRBJ2-7, with TRBD2 identical over 7 bases. This CDR3 contains 15 residues. Germline CDR1 and CDR2: SGHRS and YFSETQ. V was pared by 0 bases and J by 0 bases, with 3 bases of the junction left unmatched. CDR3 bases: TGCGCCAGCAGCTTGGCTAGCGGAATCTCCTACGAGCAGTACTTC. Translated, it gives CASSLASGISYEQYF.

The chain recombines TRBV6-6 with TRBJ2-1; D not resolved. V shed 2 bases and J shed 6 bases, with 11 bases lying between them. Germline CDR1 is MNHNY and CDR2 is SVGAGI (reference sequence). This CDR3 region has 14 residues. The DNA of the CDR3 is TGTGCCAGCAGTTACAGGTTGGGCCTCAATGAGCAGTTCTTC. Translated: CASSYRLGLNEQFF.

The chain employs TRBV27 and TRBJ2-7; 14 bases are a match to TRBD2. This CDR3 region has 15 residues. From germline, CDR1 is MNHEY and CDR2 SMNVEV (reference sequence). V dropped 5 bases and J dropped 5; count of bases not matched to a gene: 5. CDR3 sequence: CASSTTTSGRDEQYF. CDR3 sequence (DNA): TGTGCCAGCAGTACCACGACTAGCGGGAGGGACGAGCAGTACTTC.

The rearrangement uses TRBV5-4 and TRBJ2-3; possible D gene TRBD1, 5 bases. The CDR3 totals 13 residues. Germline V gene lookup returns CDR1 SGHNT and CDR2 YYREEE (reference sequence). V dropped 3 bases and J dropped 9 bases, with 14 bases sitting between them. CDR3 nucleotide sequence: TGTGCCAGCAGCTCCTACAGTCGGACAACGCAGTATTTT. Translation gives CASSSYSRTTQYF.

The chain combines TRBV11-1 with TRBJ1-4; tentatively, D is TRBD1 (5 bases). The germline V gene encodes CDR1 SGHAT and CDR2 FQDESV (reference sequence). The V gene lost 5 bases and the J gene lost 0 bases, with 13 bases spanning the gap. CDR3 length equals 16 residues. In DNA form, the CDR3 reads TGTGCCAGCAGCCCCCGACAGACCTCAACTAATGAAAAACTGTTTTTT. Protein: CASSPRQTSTNEKLFF. Full variable domain (remainder filled in from reference TRBV11-1 and TRBJ1-4): EAEVAQSPRYKITEKSQAVAFWCDPISGHATLYWYRQILGQGPELLVQFQDESVVDDSQLPKDRFSAERLKGVDSTLKIQPAELGDSAMYLCASSPRQTSTNEKLFFGSGTQLSVL.